This is a list of T cell receptor beta chains from one sample in a study of cytomegalovirus exposure and HLA in healthy donors. TCRdb's copy holds only in-frame clones and misses some; the assay was immunoSEQ multiplex PCR. The sample comprises roughly 200,000 clones, roughly 87% of which are singletons, and approximately 0.98% rests with the top ten. Material: PBMCs. These TCRs come from a boy younger than 10 in good health and CMV-seronegative. Each CDR3 is given with its conserved first and last residue. D genes are given only for firm matches. The size field is filled for only some rows; it gives once, few, many or a size class.

clone_size | j_call | v_call | d_call | cdr3_nt | cdr3_aa
- | TRBJ2-2 | TRBV6-5 | TRBD1 | TGTGCCAGCAGTTACGGTTCGACAGGGCACACCGGGGAGCTGTTTTTT | CASSYGSTGHTGELFF
- | TRBJ2-7 | TRBV2 | - | TGTGCCAGCAGTGTCTCGACACACCGCCCCTCCTACGAGCAGTACTTC | CASSVSTHRPSYEQYF
- | TRBJ2-2 | TRBV28 | - | TGTGCCAGCAGTAGGACAGTTGCCGGGGAGCTGTTTTTT | CASSRTVAGELFF
- | TRBJ2-1 | TRBV19 | TRBD2 | TGTGCCAGTAGCCCTGAGCGGGGGAGGTCCTACAATGAGCAGTTCTTC | CASSPERGRSYNEQFF
- | TRBJ1-2 | TRBV5-6 | - | TGTGCCAGCAGCTTGGCCGGGACGGAGGGTAGGGGCTACACCTTC | CASSLAGTEGRGYTF
- | TRBJ2-7 | TRBV10-3 | - | TGTGCCATCAGTGGGGGGGCAGGGGGCTACGAGCAGTACTTC | CAISGGAGGYEQYF
few | TRBJ1-1 | TRBV9 | - | TGTGCCAGCAGCCCCAGGACAGATGGAGCTTTCTTT | CASSPRTDGAFF
- | TRBJ2-7 | TRBV6-1 | TRBD2 | TGTGCCAGCAGTGAATGGGCTAGCGGGAGTTACGAGCAGTACTTC | CASSEWASGSYEQYF
few | TRBJ1-1 | TRBV5-1 | - | TGCGCCAGCAGCTTAGGGGTGACTGAAGCTTTCTTT | CASSLGVTEAFF
- | TRBJ2-3 | TRBV19 | TRBD1 | TGTGCCAGTAGAATAACAGGGGGAAGTCCGTCGGATACGCAGTATTTT | CASRITGGSPSDTQYF
- | TRBJ2-7 | TRBV28 | - | TGTGCCAGCAGTACCGGGACAATTCTTTACGAGCAGTACTTC | CASSTGTILYEQYF
- | TRBJ2-3 | TRBV4-1 | - | TGCGCCTCTCAATGGGAGCACCAGACCCCCCCAACAGATACGCAGTATTTT | CASQWEHQTPPTDTQYF
- | TRBJ1-6 | TRBV7-6 | - | TGTGCCAGCAGCTTATCAGCTGTAGCTCGTAATTCACCCCTCCACTTT | CASSLSAVARNSPLHF
- | TRBJ2-7 | TRBV18 | TRBD1 | TGTGCCAGCTCACCACCGTCAGCAGGGGGCTCCTACGAGCAGTACTTC | CASSPPSAGGSYEQYF
- | TRBJ1-2 | TRBV29-1 | - | TGCAGCGTTGCGTCTATCGAGGAAAAAAGGGGAACTCATGGCTACACCTTC | CSVASIEEKRGTHGYTF
once | TRBJ1-6 | TRBV7-2 | TRBD1 | TGTGCCAGCAGCTTAGGCAGGGGGGATTCACCCCTCCACTTT | CASSLGRGDSPLHF
once | TRBJ1-1 | TRBV30 | - | TGTGCCTGGAGTGTTCTAGTAGAAGCTTTCTTT | CAWSVLVEAFF
- | TRBJ2-4 | TRBV19 | TRBD1 | TGTGCCAGTAGTTCAGGGGGCGCGGGAAACATTCAGTACTTC | CASSSGGAGNIQYF
- | TRBJ1-4 | TRBV6-5 | - | TGTGCCAGCAGTTACGGAAGGAGCCTGAGTGAACAACTGTTTTTT | CASSYGRSLSEQLFF
- | TRBJ2-7 | TRBV15 | - | TGTGCCACCAGCAGAGATTTTTTTATGGCAGGTCAACCCTACGAGCAGTACTTC | CATSRDFFMAGQPYEQYF
- | TRBJ1-4 | TRBV2 | TRBD1 | TGTGCCAGCAGTTCCGGGACAGGGAGGGGAAAACTGTTTTTT | CASSSGTGRGKLFF
- | TRBJ2-5 | TRBV4-1 | TRBD2 | TGCGCCAGCAGCCAAGAGAGACTAGCGGGCGAGACCCAGTACTTC | CASSQERLAGETQYF
- | TRBJ1-4 | TRBV7-2 | TRBD1 | TGTGCCAGCAGCTTAGCCACGCCGGGACAGGGTGAAAAACTGTTTTTT | CASSLATPGQGEKLFF
- | TRBJ2-5 | TRBV2 | - | TGTGCCAGCAGTGACGGTAGCAGAGAGACCCAGTACTTC | CASSDGSRETQYF
- | TRBJ2-7 | TRBV5-1 | - | TGCGCCAGCAGCAGGGAGACTGGTTACGAGCAGTACTTC | CASSRETGYEQYF
- | TRBJ1-2 | TRBV19 | TRBD1 | TGTGCCAGTAGTAGAAACCGGGACAGGGACTATGGCTACACCTTC | CASSRNRDRDYGYTF
- | TRBJ2-2 | TRBV28 | - | TGTGCCAGCAGTTTTAACAGAAACACCGGGGAGCTGTTTTTT | CASSFNRNTGELFF
- | TRBJ2-7 | TRBV29-1 | TRBD1 | TGCAGCAGCCGGGACAGTCTATACGAGCAGTACTTC | CSSRDSLYEQYF
- | TRBJ1-2 | TRBV10-3 | TRBD1 | TGTGCCAGCAGACAGGGGTTTGAGTATGGCTACACCTTC | CASRQGFEYGYTF
- | TRBJ2-7 | TRBV11-2 | TRBD1 | TGTGCCAGCAGCTTGTGGAAGGGACAGGGTCGCCACGAGCAGTACTTC | CASSLWKGQGRHEQYF
- | TRBJ2-1 | TRBV10-3 | TRBD2 | TGTGCCATCAGTGAGTCCCCTAGCGGGAGTTCGGATGAGCAGTTCTTC | CAISESPSGSSDEQFF
- | TRBJ2-1 | TRBV6-4 | TRBD2 | TGTGCCAGCAGTCGGTTGGCGGGAGGGTACAATGAGCAGTTCTTC | CASSRLAGGYNEQFF
few | TRBJ2-2 | TRBV6-5 | TRBD2 | TGTGCCAGCAGTTATACTAGCGGGGGGGTCGGGGAGCTGTTTTTT | CASSYTSGGVGELFF
- | TRBJ2-7 | TRBV10-1 | - | TGCGCCAGCAGTGGACAGCTTTCCGTGGACGGGCAGTACTTC | CASSGQLSVDGQYF
- | TRBJ2-7 | TRBV4-2 | - | TGTGCCAGCAGCCAAGAAAGCAGAGGACTCTGGGGAGCTGGGAACGAGCAGTACTTC | CASSQESRGLWGAGNEQYF
- | TRBJ1-1 | TRBV28 | - | TGTGCCAGCAGCCCTCCGCCTATGAACACTGAAGCTTTCTTT | CASSPPPMNTEAFF
once | TRBJ1-6 | TRBV30 | - | TGTGCCTGGAGTGTACCAGGGGACTCACCCCTCCACTTT | CAWSVPGDSPLHF
once | TRBJ1-2 | TRBV30 | - | TGTGCCTGGACGGGGGGTTTTGGCTACACCTTC | CAWTGGFGYTF
- | TRBJ2-1 | TRBV6-5 | TRBD1 | TGTGCCAGCAGAGTGACAGGGACCCCCTACAATGAGCAGTTCTTC | CASRVTGTPYNEQFF
once | TRBJ2-1 | TRBV7-6 | - | TGTGCCAGCAGCCAAACAACCCTCCCCGTCGATGAGCAGTTCTTC | CASSQTTLPVDEQFF
- | TRBJ1-1 | TRBV7-9 | - | TGTGCCAGCAGCCGTCCGGGTCTTGGGAGAAACACTGAAGCTTTCTTT | CASSRPGLGRNTEAFF
- | TRBJ2-2 | TRBV30 | - | TGTGCCTGGACCCGTGGCGGGGCCACCGGGGAGCTGTTTTTT | CAWTRGGATGELFF
- | TRBJ1-4 | TRBV21-1 | - | TGTGCCAGCAGCAAATTTGGAAGGCAGGGGGAAAGATGGAATGAAAAACTGTTTTTT | CASSKFGRQGERWNEKLFF
- | TRBJ2-1 | TRBV4-2 | TRBD2 | TGTGCCAGCAGCCAAGAGATGGTTGGGGCTAGCGGATACAATGAGCAGTTCTTC | CASSQEMVGASGYNEQFF
- | TRBJ1-1 | TRBV30 | - | TGTGCCTACAATGGGGGGGTTATTGAGGACACTGAAGCTTTCTTT | CAYNGGVIEDTEAFF